These 14 T cell receptor beta chains originate from one sample sequenced in a study of shared clonotypes between healthy human individuals. Produced via immunoSEQ multiplex PCR; TCRdb's table is partial and in-frame only. The sample consists of around 600,000 clones, 85% to 95% of them appearing once. Naive CD8 cells, CD45RO-negative and positively selected for CCR7, excluded terminally differentiated effector memory CD45RA+ cells. Material: naive CD8+ T cells sorted from blood. The receptors stem from a woman in her 30s in good health.

V gene TRBV7-2 combines with J gene TRBJ2-1; perhaps TRBD2 as D (5 bases). Trimming removed 2 bases at V and 4 bases at J, with 12 bases between. Germline V gene lookup returns CDR1 SGHTA and CDR2 FQGNSA. The CDR3 runs 15 residues. The CDR3 reads CASSLLQRTYNEQFF. CDR3 in DNA: TGTGCCAGCAGCTTACTGCAGCGGACGTACAATGAGCAGTTCTTC.

Of note for this clone: The same CDR3 is also encoded by other DNA sequences in this sample. V and J are TRBV7-9 and TRBJ1-1, with unresolved D. CDR1 is SEHNR and CDR2 is FQNEAQ in the germline V gene (reference sequence). This CDR3 has 12 amino acids. The V end was cut by 2 bases, the J end by 5 bases, with 6 bases between. Here the CDR3 DNA reads TGTGCCAGCAGCTTAACTGGAACTGAAGCTTTCTTT. Translated: CASSLTGTEAFF.

The chain uses TRBV6-1 and TRBJ2-7; no clear D. The length of the CDR3 is 15 residues. V dropped 0 bases and J dropped 0 bases, with 9 bases sitting between them. From germline, CDR1 is MNHNS and CDR2 SASEGT. The CDR3 sequence is CASSEAGYSSYEQYF. CDR3 DNA: TGTGCCAGCAGTGAAGCAGGGTACAGCTCCTACGAGCAGTACTTC.

A single count supports this clone. This chain joins TRBV11-2 and TRBJ2-7; maybe TRBD1 (6 bases). Trimming took off 3 bases at V and 4 bases at J, with 10 bases between the two ends. The CDR3 has 13 amino acids. CDR1 is SGHAT, CDR2 FQNNGV, per germline. In DNA form, the CDR3 reads TGTGCCAGCAGCTTGGTGCAGGGGTACGAGCAGTACTTC. Its translation: CASSLVQGYEQYF.

The chain employs TRBV19 and TRBJ2-2, with TRBD2 matching over 8 bases. CDR1 LNHDA and CDR2 SQIVND come from the germline V gene (reference sequence). V was clipped by 0 bases and J by 5 bases; unmatched bases: 8. This CDR3 contains 17 residues. CDR3 sequence reads: CASSIDREGLSTGELFF. The DNA for the CDR3 is TGTGCCAGTAGTATAGATCGGGAGGGGCTATCGACCGGGGAGCTGTTTTTT.

CDR3 region: CASSFRDRGVQPQHF. DNA for the CDR3: TGTGCCAGCAGTTTCCGGGACAGGGGGGTCCAGCCCCAGCATTTT. V and J are TRBV28 and TRBJ1-5, with 11 bases that match TRBD1. CDR3 length: 15 residues. With V trimmed by 3 bases and J by 7 bases, 5 bases remained unmatched. Germline V gene sequence: CDR1 MDHEN, CDR2 SYDVKM.

V usage is TRBV23-1 and J usage is TRBJ1-1, with D perhaps TRBD1 (6 bases). TRBV23-1 is an ORF for which the function is uncertain. The length of the CDR3 is 16 residues. The V gene lost 2 bases and the J gene lost 8 bases, with 21 bases spanning the gap. CDR3 residues: CASSQPTRTATREAFF. The CDR3 nucleotides read TGCGCCAGCAGTCAACCTACTAGGACAGCCACGCGGGAAGCTTTCTTT.

About this clone: The same CDR3 also results from other DNA sequences found in this sample. V and J are TRBV19 and TRBJ2-7; tentative D call: TRBD1 (5 bases). V lost 3 bases to trimming and J lost 0 bases, with 12 bases between them. The CDR3 consists of 15 residues. Looked up from germline, CDR1 is LNHDA and CDR2 is SQIVND (reference sequence). CDR3 bases: TGTGCCAGTAGTATCGGGCAGGGCAGCTCCTACGAGCAGTACTTC. This translates into CASSIGQGSSYEQYF. The variable domain in full, completed from reference TRBV19 and TRBJ2-7, reads DGGITQSPKYLFRKEGQNVTLSCEQNLNHDAMYWYRQDPGQGLRLIYYSQIVNDFQKGDIAEGYSVSREKKESFPLTVTSAQKNPTAFYLCASSIGQGSSYEQYFGPGTRLTVT.

This rearrangement joins TRBV19 to TRBJ1-1; D possibly corresponds to TRBD1 (6 bases). The CDR3 spans 12 residues. Germline CDR1 and CDR2: LNHDA and SQIVND (reference sequence). The V gene lost 8 bases and the J gene lost 8 bases, with 15 bases spanning the gap. CDR3 protein: CASAPTGTEAFF. In nucleotides, the CDR3 is TGTGCCAGTGCCCCCACAGGGACCGAAGCTTTCTTT.

The rearrangement joins TRBV28 to TRBJ1-4; D remains ambiguous. The CDR3 is made up of 14 amino acids. Germline lookup yields CDR1 MDHEN and CDR2 SYDVKM. Deletions cut 6 bases from V and 4 bases from J, with 12 bases between. The DNA for the CDR3 is TGTGCCAGCAGATCCGGCGGGGTTAATGAAAAACTGTTTTTT. Translating gives CASRSGGVNEKLFF.

The V and J genes are TRBV6-5 and TRBJ2-1; D not resolved. The CDR3 totals 13 residues. V lost 6 bases, J lost 6 bases, and 12 bases lay in between. Germline CDR1 reads MNHEY; CDR2 reads SVGAGI. The CDR3 loop reads CASRENRGNEQFF. CDR3 coding DNA: TGTGCCAGCAGGGAGAACCGTGGCAATGAGCAGTTCTTC.

This clone was recorded only once. This chain joins TRBV27 and TRBJ2-7; D unresolved. Germline V gene lookup returns CDR1 MNHEY and CDR2 SMNVEV (reference sequence). CDR3 length equals 13 residues. The V end was cut by 0 bases, the J end by 5 bases, with 8 bases between. CDR3 in amino acids: CASSLSIYHEQYF. DNA for the CDR3: TGTGCCAGCAGTTTATCGATATACCACGAGCAGTACTTC.

This chain connects TRBV6-1 to TRBJ2-7; tentatively, D is TRBD1 or TRBD2 (6 bases each). Germline V gives CDR1 MNHNS, CDR2 SASEGT. Trimming left V 4 bases short and J 5 bases short, with 18 bases between. The CDR3 loop spans 15 amino acids. The CDR3, as DNA: TGTGCCAGCAGTGGGGGTCAGGGGACTCTCAACGAGCAGTACTTC. Translation: CASSGGQGTLNEQYF.

The chain uses TRBV13 and TRBJ2-2; 7 bases are a match to TRBD1. Germline V CDR1 and CDR2: PRHDT, FYEKMQ (reference sequence). Trimming cost V 2 bases and J 7 bases; bases outside gene matches: 4. This CDR3 has 14 residues. The CDR3 bases are TGTGCCAGCAGCTTATCACGACAGGGCGGGGAGCTGTTTTTT. Translation gives CASSLSRQGGELFF.